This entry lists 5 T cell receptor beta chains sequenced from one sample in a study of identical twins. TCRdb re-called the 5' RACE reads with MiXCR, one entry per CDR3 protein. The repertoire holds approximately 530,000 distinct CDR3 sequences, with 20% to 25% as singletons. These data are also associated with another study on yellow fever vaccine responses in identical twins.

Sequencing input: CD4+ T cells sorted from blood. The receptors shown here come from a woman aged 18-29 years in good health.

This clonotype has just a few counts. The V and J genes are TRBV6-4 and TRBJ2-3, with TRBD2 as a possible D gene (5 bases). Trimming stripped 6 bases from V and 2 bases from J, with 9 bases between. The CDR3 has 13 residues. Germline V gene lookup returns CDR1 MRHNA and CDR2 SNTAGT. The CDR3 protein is CASRSGPTDTQYF. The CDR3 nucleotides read TGTGCCAGCAGAAGCGGACCCACAGATACGCAGTATTTT.

The CDR3 reads CASSFQTGGGLNNEQFF. The CDR3 DNA follows: TGTGCCAGCAGCTTCCAAACAGGGGGAGGTTTGAACAATGAGCAGTTCTTC. The chain carries TRBV11-2 and TRBJ2-1; 8 bases line up with TRBD1. This CDR3 spans 17 amino acids. The germline V gene encodes CDR1 SGHAT and CDR2 FQNNGV. With V trimmed by 3 bases and J by 5 bases, 12 bases remained unmatched.

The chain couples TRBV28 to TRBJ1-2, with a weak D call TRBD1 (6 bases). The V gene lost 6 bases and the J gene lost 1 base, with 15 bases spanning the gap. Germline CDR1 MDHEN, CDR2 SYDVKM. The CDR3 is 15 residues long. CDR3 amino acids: CASSTRGLGNYGYTF. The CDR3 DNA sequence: TGTGCCAGCAGCACAAGGGGGTTGGGTAACTATGGCTACACCTTC.

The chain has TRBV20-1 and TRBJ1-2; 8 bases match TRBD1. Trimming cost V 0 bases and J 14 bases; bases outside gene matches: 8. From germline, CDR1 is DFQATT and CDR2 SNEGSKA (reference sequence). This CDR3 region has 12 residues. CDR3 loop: CSARDPPGGMTF. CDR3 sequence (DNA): TGCAGTGCTAGAGATCCTCCAGGGGGCATGACCTTC.

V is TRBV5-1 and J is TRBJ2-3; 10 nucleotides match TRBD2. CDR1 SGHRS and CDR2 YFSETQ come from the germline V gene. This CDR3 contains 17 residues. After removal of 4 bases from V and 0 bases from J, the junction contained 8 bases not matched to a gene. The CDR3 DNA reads TGCGCCAGCAGCCCGGCGGTAGCGGGGGGAAGCACAGATACGCAGTATTTT. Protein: CASSPAVAGGSTDTQYF.